The 27 T cell receptor beta chains below all came from one sample that was sequenced in a study of blood T cells in healthy people across ages. Through a sample-barcoded 5' primer and a J-beta primer mix, a second PCR was run for about 6 to 12 cycles. A single record per CDR3 protein comes from TCRdb applying MiXCR to the 5' RACE reads. The repertoire holds roughly 800,000 distinct CDR3 sequences, 36% seen once, with over 10% in the top ten. Source material: blood. All receptors come from a man in his late teens or twenties in good health.

This clonotype came up a few times. The V call is TRBV2, the J call TRBJ2-1, with TRBD2 identical over 16 bases. Germline V gene data show CDR1 as SNHLY and CDR2 as FYNNEI. The CDR3 loop spans 15 amino acids. J was trimmed by 7 bases and V by 8 bases; bases with no gene match: 5. DNA for the CDR3: TGTGCCAGCGGGACTAGCGGGGGGGGAGGTAATGAGCAGTTCTTC. Its translation: CASGTSGGGGNEQFF.

This clonotype was counted at least ten times. The rearrangement joins TRBV9 to TRBJ2-7, with D tentatively TRBD1 (6 bases). The germline V gene encodes CDR1 SGDLS and CDR2 YYNGEE. V was shortened by 2 bases and J by 3 bases, with 12 bases between the two germline ends. This CDR3 region has 14 residues. The CDR3 DNA reads as TGTGCCAGCAGCGTGGGGGACAACTACTACGAGCAGTACTTC. Translated, it gives CASSVGDNYYEQYF.

This clonotype has only a few counts. This chain connects TRBV20-1 to TRBJ2-1; 9 bases are shared with TRBD2. The J segment lost 6 bases and the V segment lost 6 bases, leaving 9 bases of the junction unmatched. Germline V CDR1 and CDR2: DFQATT, SNEGSKA (reference sequence). The CDR3 is made up of 14 amino acids. The CDR3 loop is CSAEPGLAANEQFF. The CDR3 nucleotides are TGCAGTGCCGAACCGGGACTAGCTGCCAATGAGCAGTTCTTC.

The V gene is TRBV14, the J gene TRBJ2-5; unclear D gene. CDR3 size: 15 residues. Trimming stripped 3 bases from V and 2 bases from J, with 13 bases between. Germline values: CDR1 SGHDN, CDR2 FVKESK. CDR3 sequence: CASSQLPTPQETQYF. The CDR3 nucleotides are TGTGCCAGCAGCCAGTTACCAACCCCGCAAGAGACCCAGTACTTC.

The chain recombines TRBV29-1 with TRBJ2-7, with D hard to call. The CDR3 is made up of 11 amino acids. With 7 bases removed from V and 0 bases from J, the gap between germline ends came to 7 bases. Germline V lookup: CDR1 SQVTM, CDR2 ANQGSEA. The DNA of the CDR3 is TGCAGCGCCTCCTACTCCTACGAGCAGTACTTC. Protein sequence: CSASYSYEQYF.

This clonotype came up a few times. Germline and junction disagree at one end, which may indicate a read error. The chain uses TRBV6-6 and TRBJ2-1, with 10 bases identical to TRBD1. CDR3 length: 15 residues. Germline V gene sequence: CDR1 MNHNY, CDR2 SVGAGI (reference sequence). The CDR3 loop is CASSRETGGTNEQFF. CDR3 DNA: TGTGCAAGCAGCCGCGAGACAGGGGGCACGAATGAGCAGTTCTTC.

In this sample, this clonotype turned up a few times. V usage is TRBV12-3 or TRBV12-4 and J usage is TRBJ2-5, with 9 bases aligning to TRBD2. The CDR3 runs 14 residues. J gave up 6 bases and V 3 bases, and 5 bases lay outside the gene matches. CDR3 residues: CASSFGGGAKTQYF. As DNA, the CDR3 is TGTGCCAGCAGTTTTGGCGGGGGGGCCAAGACCCAGTACTTC.

The chain links TRBV2 to TRBJ1-2; D is possibly TRBD1 (5 bases). Trimming cost V 5 bases and J 8 bases, with 12 bases left between them. The CDR3 loop spans 12 amino acids. The germline CDR1 and CDR2 sequences are SNHLY and FYNNEI. CDR3 bases: TGTGCCAGCAGTTCGGCAGGGCAAGGCTACACCTTC. Translation: CASSSAGQGYTF.

The chain is built from TRBV7-2 and TRBJ2-2; 8 positions agree with TRBD1. CDR3 length equals 15 residues. V was pared by 5 bases and J by 5 bases, with 7 bases of the junction left unmatched. The germline V gene has CDR1 SGHTA and CDR2 FQGNSA. For the CDR3, the DNA is TGTGCCAGCAGCCCGAGGGACAGGAGTACCGGGGAGCTGTTTTTT. As protein: CASSPRDRSTGELFF.

This clonotype was detected many times. The V and J genes are TRBV28 and TRBJ2-7; D is unclear. The length of the CDR3 is 18 residues. Looked up from germline, CDR1 is MDHEN and CDR2 is SYDVKM. V was cut by 1 base and J by 0 bases, with 19 bases left in between. The CDR3 is CASSLLGQLRLSSYEQYF. CDR3 DNA: TGTGCCAGCAGTTTATTAGGGCAGCTTAGACTTAGCTCCTACGAGCAGTACTTC. The variable domain in full, with the rest retrieved from reference TRBV28 and TRBJ2-7, is DVKVTQSSRYLVKRTGEKVFLECVQDMDHENMFWYRQDPGLGLRLIYFSYDVKMKEKGDIPEGYSVSREKKERFSLILESASTNQTSMYLCASSLLGQLRLSSYEQYFGPGTRLTVT.

The V call is TRBV6-6, the J call TRBJ1-1; D remains ambiguous. Germline V lookup: CDR1 MNHNY, CDR2 SVGAGI (reference sequence). Trimming removed 0 bases from V and 10 bases from J, with 12 bases in between. CDR3 length: 13 residues. The CDR3 reads CASSYSKASVAFF. Written as DNA, the CDR3 is TGTGCCAGCAGTTACTCGAAAGCGTCCGTAGCTTTCTTT.

The chain carries TRBV6-6 and TRBJ2-3, with a possible D match to TRBD2 (7 bases). The CDR3 is 17 residues long. The V end was cut by 0 bases, the J end by 1 base, with 14 bases between. From germline, CDR1 is MNHNY and CDR2 SVGAGI (reference sequence). The CDR3 region is CASSYSSGGLRTDTQYF. The DNA for the CDR3 is TGTGCCAGCAGTTACTCGTCCGGGGGGCTGCGCACAGATACGCAGTATTTT.

V is TRBV4-1 and J is TRBJ2-1, with D hard to call. CDR3 length: 15 residues. The germline gives CDR1 MGHRA, CDR2 YSYEKL. The DNA for the CDR3 is TGCGTTAGCAGCCAAGATCGGGTGGCCTACAATGAGCAGTTCTTC. Protein sequence: CVSSQDRVAYNEQFF.

A few counts support this clonotype. This chain connects TRBV3-1 to TRBJ2-3, with a weak D call TRBD1 (6 bases). Trimming shortened V by 1 base and J by 1 base, and 18 bases separated the two germline ends. This CDR3 comprises 18 residues. Germline V CDR1 and CDR2: LGHDT, YNNKEL (reference sequence). The DNA of the CDR3 is TGTGCCAGCAGCCAAGTTTCCCGGACAGCGCTGGGCACAGATACGCAGTATTTT. Translated: CASSQVSRTALGTDTQYF.

V gene TRBV6-6 combines with J gene TRBJ2-5; perhaps D is TRBD1 or TRBD2 (5 bases each). This CDR3 has 13 amino acids. Trimming stripped 6 bases from V and 5 bases from J, with 13 bases between. Germline V gene lookup returns CDR1 MNHNY and CDR2 SVGAGI (reference sequence). The CDR3 nucleotides are TGTGCCAGCAGGTACCGGGGCGCGGAGACCCAGTACTTC. It translates to CASRYRGAETQYF.

Concerning this clonotype: Relative to the germline gene, one junction end is altered; a read error may explain this. V is TRBV20-1 and J is TRBJ1-5, with D possibly TRBD1 on 6 matching bases. CDR3 length equals 13 residues. Germline CDR1 DFQATT, CDR2 SNEGSKA (reference sequence). Here the CDR3 DNA reads TGCAGTGCTAGAGTGGGGGGGCAGCAGCACCAGCATTTT. It is translated as CSARVGGQQHQHF.

The chain recombines TRBV6-5 with TRBJ1-2, with 8 bases aligning to TRBD1. Germline V lookup: CDR1 MNHEY, CDR2 SVGAGI. V trimming: 5 bases; J trimming: 4 bases; junction bases outside the gene matches: 6. The CDR3 is 14 amino acids. Here the CDR3 reads CASSDVTGGYGYTF. The DNA of the CDR3 is TGTGCCAGCAGTGACGTCACAGGGGGCTATGGCTACACCTTC.

This clonotype was seen only a few times. The V call is TRBV20-1, the J call TRBJ2-7; D gene ambiguous. CDR1 and CDR2 (germline): DFQATT, SNEGSKA (reference sequence). V lost 0 bases, J lost 4 bases, and 19 bases lay in between. This CDR3 spans 16 amino acids. The CDR3 coding sequence is TGCAGTGCTAGAGACCCGGGTGGAAGTAGTTATTACGAGCAGTACTTC. Encoded protein: CSARDPGGSSYYEQYF.

CDR3 in amino acids: CASSLAQGLFYEQYF. The CDR3 bases are TGTGCCAGCAGCTTAGCACAGGGACTTTTCTACGAGCAGTACTTC. This sequence joins TRBV7-9 and TRBJ2-7, with D perhaps being TRBD1 or TRBD2 (6 bases each). The CDR3 is made up of 15 amino acids. Trimming pared 0 bases from V and 3 bases from J, leaving 12 bases between. Germline CDR1 and CDR2: SEHNR and FQNEAQ (reference sequence).

This clonotype was counted between two and nine times. The chain employs TRBV29-1 and TRBJ1-1; TRBD1 aligns across 7 bases. Germline-derived CDR1 and CDR2 are SQVTM and ANQGSEA. V lost 2 bases and J lost 4; bases outside the gene matches: 10. The CDR3 consists of 15 residues. CDR3 bases: TGCAGCGTTGAAAGGGGCGGCAGGGGGGGCACTGAAGCTTTCTTT. Protein sequence: CSVERGGRGGTEAFF.

The rearrangement joins TRBV4-1 to TRBJ2-3; either TRBD1 or TRBD2 may supply D (6 bases each). This CDR3 spans 13 amino acids. From germline, CDR1 is MGHRA and CDR2 YSYEKL. V lost 5 bases to trimming and J lost 6 bases, with 12 bases between them. The CDR3 bases are TGCGCCAGCAGCGAGGGGGGTTACGATACGCAGTATTTT. This encodes CASSEGGYDTQYF.

The table lists this clonotype with many counts. The chain couples TRBV12-3 or TRBV12-4 to TRBJ2-1, with D maybe TRBD2 (5 bases). Deletions cut 3 bases from V and 7 bases from J, with 7 bases between. CDR3 length: 12 amino acids. The CDR3 reads CASSFSGNEQFF. DNA for the CDR3: TGTGCCAGCAGTTTTTCGGGGAATGAGCAGTTCTTC.

This clonotype has more than one count but fewer than ten. This sequence joins TRBV29-1 and TRBJ2-5; no clear D. The CDR3 is 12 amino acids. The V and J ends lost 1 base and 5 bases respectively, with 8 bases between them. Germline V CDR1 and CDR2: SQVTM, ANQGSEA. CDR3: CSVEGSTETQYF. The CDR3 nucleotides are TGCAGCGTTGAAGGATCAACGGAGACCCAGTACTTC.

This clonotype was observed many times. The chain uses TRBV29-1 and TRBJ2-5; no reliable D call. Germline CDR1 reads SQVTM; CDR2 reads ANQGSEA. CDR3 size: 14 residues. V lost 1 base and J lost 0, with 9 bases in between. CDR3 residues: CSVEGGEDQETQYF. CDR3 nucleotides: TGCAGCGTTGAAGGTGGCGAGGACCAAGAGACCCAGTACTTC.

Remarks on this clonotype: Germline is not matched at one junction end, which may reflect a read error. The chain is built from TRBV7-2 and TRBJ1-3; the D is unclear. In germline, CDR1 is SGHTA, CDR2 FQGNSA. This CDR3 has 12 amino acids. CDR3: CASSLDGNTIYF. CDR3 DNA sequence: TGTGCCAGCAGTTTAGACGGAAACACCATATATTTT.

V and J are TRBV10-3 and TRBJ1-2; 7 bases align to TRBD1. Germline assignment: CDR1 ENHRY and CDR2 SYGVKD. CDR3 length: 16 amino acids. J gave up 6 bases and V 3 bases, and 13 bases lay outside the gene matches. CDR3: CAISDLQVQGVDGYTF. The CDR3 DNA is TGTGCCATCAGTGACTTACAGGTCCAGGGGGTAGATGGCTACACCTTC.

On this clonotype itself: The junction departs from germline at one end; a sequencing error may be responsible. This chain connects TRBV9 to TRBJ1-2; TRBD1 aligns across 7 bases. The CDR3 is 15 amino acids. The germline CDR1 and CDR2 sequences are SGDLS and YYNGEE. The CDR3 loop reads CAGSVGGGDNYGYTF. The DNA for the CDR3 is TGTGCCGGCAGCGTAGGAGGGGGCGATAACTATGGCTACACCTTC.